The 31 T cell receptor beta chains reported below all come from one sample, sequenced in a study of graft-versus-host responses after intestinal transplantation. Using immunoSEQ multiplex PCR, the repertoire was profiled, and TCRdb retains in-frame clones only, with some absent. Of tens of thousands of clones listed, about 87% are singletons. This specimen consisted of PBMCs, obtained 26 days after transplant. Every receptor here comes from a human patient who received an intestinal transplant, so some T cells may come from the graft donor.

As DNA, the CDR3 is TGTGCCAGCAGCCAAGACGGCGCCGGAGGGCGGGCCAGTAACACCGGGGAGCTGTTTTTT. This gives the protein CASSQDGAGGRASNTGELFF. The chain recombines TRBV14 with TRBJ2-2, with TRBD2 as a possible D gene (6 bases). Per the germline V gene, CDR1 is SGHDN and CDR2 is FVKESK. This CDR3 comprises 20 residues. The ends were cut back, 0 bases at V and 2 bases at J, with 22 bases in the middle. The full variable domain, with the rest looked up from reference TRBV14 and TRBJ2-2, is EAGVTQFPSHSVIEKGQTVTLRCDPISGHDNLYWYRRVMGKEIKFLLHFVKESKQDESGMPNNRFLAERTGGTYSTLKVQPAELEDSGVYFCASSQDGAGGRASNTGELFFGEGSRLTVL.

The chain joins TRBV5-1 to TRBJ2-7; 8 nucleotides line up with TRBD1. The V gene end was trimmed by 4 bases and the J gene end by 7 bases; junction bases not matched to a gene: 7. This CDR3 spans 13 amino acids. In germline, CDR1 is SGHRS, CDR2 YFSETQ. For the CDR3, the DNA is TGCGCCAGCAGCCGGCAGGGGGCGGGGGAGCAGTACTTC. Protein sequence: CASSRQGAGEQYF.

The genes are TRBV6-1 and TRBJ1-2, with D possibly TRBD1 on 6 matching bases. This CDR3 spans 14 amino acids. Germline loops: CDR1 MNHNS, CDR2 SASEGT. The germline V and J ends were trimmed by 1 base and 3 bases, with 9 bases remaining between them. The CDR3 DNA reads as TGTGCCAGCAGTGAAGTTTCAGGGGACTATGGCTACACCTTC. Translated, it gives CASSEVSGDYGYTF.

The V and J genes are TRBV6-5 and TRBJ2-7; D gene unclear. This CDR3 has 12 residues. The germline gives CDR1 MNHEY, CDR2 SVGAGI. V was pared by 6 bases and J by 6 bases, with 12 bases between. The CDR3 here is CASSVAWGEQYV. The CDR3 region has the DNA TGTGCCAGCAGCGTCGCGTGGGGCGAGCAGTACGTC.

V usage is TRBV5-4 and J usage is TRBJ2-2; 8 bases line up with TRBD2. CDR1 is SGHNT, CDR2 YYREEE, per germline (reference sequence). The CDR3 totals 16 residues. J gave up 1 base and V 7 bases, and 9 bases lay outside the gene matches. The CDR3: CASYSSGGVNTGELFF. CDR3 sequence (DNA): TGTGCCAGCTACTCCTCGGGGGGGGTGAACACCGGGGAGCTGTTTTTT.

This chain connects TRBV28 to TRBJ1-5; TRBD1 agrees at 7 bases. CDR3 length: 16 amino acids. CDR1 and CDR2 (germline): MDHEN, SYDVKM. J was trimmed by 5 bases and V by 2 bases; bases with no gene match: 9. The CDR3 loop is CASSLVSGQGDQPQHF. CDR3 DNA sequence: TGTGCCAGCAGTTTAGTTTCGGGGCAGGGGGATCAGCCCCAGCATTTT.

J is TRBJ2-3 and V is TRBV5-1; 7 bases map to TRBD1. Germline assignment: CDR1 SGHRS and CDR2 YFSETQ. There are 18 residues in the CDR3. Trimming removed 3 bases from V and 0 bases from J; junction bases left unmatched: 13. Written as DNA, the CDR3 is TGCGCCAGCAGCTCGGGTGACTTGGGACAGCCGAGCACAGATACGCAGTATTTT. It translates to CASSSGDLGQPSTDTQYF.

The J gene is TRBJ2-7, the V gene TRBV6-6, with D perhaps matching TRBD2 (6 bases). The CDR3 covers 13 residues. The germline gives CDR1 MNHNY, CDR2 SVGAGI (reference sequence). Between the trimmed V and J ends, which lost 5 bases and 0 bases, there was a span of 8 bases. CDR3 in DNA: TGTGCCAGCAGTCCGACTAGCTCCTACGAGCAGTACGTC. Its translation is CASSPTSSYEQYV.

The chain recombines TRBV7-9 with TRBJ2-5; TRBD2 agrees at 12 bases. V gave up 4 bases and J gave up 1 base; unmatched junction bases: 4. The CDR3 has 16 amino acids. CDR1 is SEHNR, CDR2 FQNEAQ, per germline (reference sequence). CDR3 in amino acids: CASSSGLAGFQETQYF. The CDR3 nucleotides are TGTGCCAGCAGCTCCGGACTAGCGGGGTTCCAAGAGACCCAGTACTTC.

V gene TRBV28 combines with J gene TRBJ2-1; D uncertain. Germline values: CDR1 MDHEN, CDR2 SYDVKM. The CDR3 spans 16 residues. Trimming left V 3 bases short and J 2 bases short, with 14 bases between. The CDR3 sequence is CASSLKTFVPYNEQFF. Written as DNA, the CDR3 is TGTGCCAGCAGTTTGAAGACTTTCGTACCCTACAATGAGCAGTTCTTC.

V and J are TRBV2 and TRBJ1-2, with D unresolved. Germline CDR1 reads SNHLY; CDR2 reads FYNNEI. Trimming left V 0 bases short and J 4 bases short, with 9 bases between. This CDR3 is built from 14 residues. CDR3 protein: CASSEAQVLYGYTF. The CDR3 nucleotides are TGTGCCAGCAGTGAAGCGCAGGTTCTCTATGGCTACACCTTC. Combining the CDR3 with reference TRBV2 and TRBJ1-2 gives the whole variable domain EPEVTQTPSHQVTQMGQEVILRCVPISNHLYFYWYRQILGQKVEFLVSFYNNEISEKSEIFDDQFSVERPDGSNFTLKIRSTKLEDSAMYFCASSEAQVLYGYTFGSGTRLTVV.

The chain couples TRBV10-3 to TRBJ1-3; 9 nucleotides match TRBD1. The CDR3 sequence is 15 residues long. Trimming took 6 bases from V and 2 from J; bases not matched to a gene: 5. Germline assignment: CDR1 ENHRY and CDR2 SYGVKD. CDR3 coding DNA: TGTGCCATCAGGGCGACAGGGGGACCTGGAAACACCATATATTTT. Encoded protein: CAIRATGGPGNTIYF.

V and J are TRBV19 and TRBJ1-1; 8 positions match TRBD1. The germline CDR1 and CDR2 sequences are LNHDA and SQIVND (reference sequence). The CDR3 runs 14 residues. The trim removed 7 bases at V and 1 base at J, leaving 5 bases unmatched. In DNA form, the CDR3 reads TGTGCCAGTATTCCGGACAGGGAGAACACTGAAGCTTTCTTT. Its protein product is CASIPDRENTEAFF. Together with reference TRBV19 and TRBJ1-1, the CDR3 gives the full variable domain: DGGITQSPKYLFRKEGQNVTLSCEQNLNHDAMYWYRQDPGQGLRLIYYSQIVNDFQKGDIAEGYSVSREKKESFPLTVTSAQKNPTAFYLCASIPDRENTEAFFGQGTRLTVV.

The chain links TRBV10-2 to TRBJ1-2; D possibly corresponds to TRBD1 (5 bases). This CDR3 region has 11 residues. V lost 7 bases to trimming and J lost 8 bases, with 11 bases between them. Germline CDR1 WSHSY, CDR2 SAAADI. The CDR3 loop is CASKGQLGYTF. CDR3 sequence (DNA): TGCGCCAGCAAGGGGCAATTGGGCTACACCTTC.

This rearrangement joins TRBV7-9 to TRBJ2-7, with 9 positions matching TRBD1. V was pared by 5 bases and J by 0 bases, with 11 bases of the junction left unmatched. The CDR3 is 17 residues long. The germline CDR1 and CDR2 sequences are SEHNR and FQNEAQ (reference sequence). The CDR3 DNA is TGTGCCAGCAGCATATGGACAGGGGAGCTTTTCTCCTACGAGCAGTACTTC. It is translated as CASSIWTGELFSYEQYF.

The chain links TRBV9 to TRBJ1-2; perhaps TRBD1 as D (6 bases). The germline V gene encodes CDR1 SGDLS and CDR2 YYNGEE. V was shortened by 5 bases and J by 0 bases, with 14 bases between the two germline ends. The CDR3 spans 15 residues. CDR3 bases: TGTGCCAGCAGTGGCTATGACAGGACTAACTATGGCTACACCTTC. Its translation: CASSGYDRTNYGYTF.

This CDR3 is CASSVVPAGELFF. The CDR3 DNA is TGTGCCAGCAGCGTAGTCCCCGCCGGGGAGCTGTTTTTT. The J gene is TRBJ2-2, the V gene TRBV9; D is unresolved. The CDR3 has 13 amino acids. Germline CDR1 and CDR2: SGDLS and YYNGEE. Trimming removed 0 bases from V and 6 bases from J, with 6 bases in between.

Points on this clone: This sample also contains other DNA sequences that code for the same CDR3. CDR3 residues: CASALWGVNEKLFF. The DNA for the CDR3 is TGTGCCAGTGCATTGTGGGGGGTAAATGAAAAACTGTTTTTT. This chain connects TRBV6-1 to TRBJ1-4, with a possible D match to TRBD1 (5 bases). The V gene's germline CDR1 is MNHNS and CDR2 SASEGT. This CDR3 is built from 14 residues. Trimming removed 9 bases from V and 5 bases from J, with 16 bases in between.

This chain connects TRBV6-1 to TRBJ2-3; 8 positions match TRBD1. The length of the CDR3 is 15 residues. Looked up from germline, CDR1 is MNHNS and CDR2 is SASEGT. Trimming removed 2 bases from V and 4 bases from J; junction bases left unmatched: 5. The CDR3 nucleotides are TGTGCCAGCAGTGAAAATGCAGGGGGCGCAGATACGCAGTATTTT. It codes for CASSENAGGADTQYF.

About this clone: One junction end does not reproduce the germline sequence, and a read error may be involved. Written as DNA, the CDR3 is TGTGCCAGCAGTTTGGGTCTAGGGGCTGGCACCGGGGAGCTGTTTTTT. Protein: CASSLGLGAGTGELFF. V usage is TRBV5-4 and J usage is TRBJ2-2; D is possibly TRBD1 (5 bases). CDR1 and CDR2 (germline): SGHNT, YYREEE (reference sequence). CDR3 length: 16 residues. The complete variable domain, with remaining parts taken from reference TRBV5-4 and TRBJ2-2, reads ETGVTQSPTHLIKTRGQQVTLRCSSQSGHNTVSWYQQALGQGPQFIFQYYREEENGRGNFPPRFSGLQFPNYSSELNVNALELDDSALYLCASSLGLGAGTGELFFGEGSRLTVL.

The chain links TRBV28 to TRBJ2-7; 9 bases map to TRBD1. This CDR3 contains 15 residues. V lost 5 bases, J lost 3 bases, and 8 bases stayed unmatched. Germline values: CDR1 MDHEN, CDR2 SYDVKM. Here the CDR3 DNA reads TGTGCCAGCAGTCAAGCCGGGACAGGGCTCTACGAGCAGTACTTC. It codes for CASSQAGTGLYEQYF.

This rearrangement joins TRBV11-2 to TRBJ2-7, with 8 bases fitting TRBD1. V was clipped by 5 bases and J by 9 bases; unmatched bases: 3. This CDR3 is built from 11 residues. Germline CDR1 and CDR2: SGHAT and FQNNGV. CDR3 loop: CASSLGQGQYF. DNA of the CDR3: TGTGCCAGCAGCCTTGGACAGGGGCAGTACTTC. Filled out from reference TRBV11-2 and TRBJ2-7, the complete variable domain reads EAGVAQSPRYKIIEKRQSVAFWCNPISGHATLYWYQQILGQGPKLLIQFQNNGVVDDSQLPKDRFSAERLKGVDSTLKIQPAKLEDSAVYLCASSLGQGQYFGPGTRLTVT.

The J gene is TRBJ1-1, the V gene TRBV6-1; possible D gene TRBD1, 6 bases. Germline CDR1 and CDR2: MNHNS and SASEGT. The germline V and J ends were trimmed by 2 bases and 1 base, with 17 bases remaining between them. This CDR3 is 17 amino acids long. CDR3 amino acids: CASSEKLRGGTNTEAFF. CDR3 nucleotides: TGTGCCAGCAGTGAAAAGTTGAGAGGGGGAACGAACACTGAAGCTTTCTTT.

The chain is built from TRBV2 and TRBJ1-6; 7 nucleotides align to TRBD1. V was pared by 3 bases and J by 7 bases, with 12 bases of the junction left unmatched. The germline CDR1 and CDR2 sequences are SNHLY and FYNNEI. The CDR3 extends over 17 amino acids. The CDR3 sequence: CASSERKMTGSNSPLHF. CDR3 nucleotide sequence: TGTGCCAGCAGTGAGAGGAAAATGACAGGGAGCAATTCACCCCTCCACTTT. Filled out from reference TRBV2 and TRBJ1-6, the complete variable domain reads EPEVTQTPSHQVTQMGQEVILRCVPISNHLYFYWYRQILGQKVEFLVSFYNNEISEKSEIFDDQFSVERPDGSNFTLKIRSTKLEDSAMYFCASSERKMTGSNSPLHFGNGTRLTVT.

The chain combines TRBV7-9 with TRBJ1-1; a possible D gene is TRBD1 (6 bases). The V and J ends lost 2 bases and 4 bases respectively, with 8 bases between them. This CDR3 is 13 amino acids long. The germline gives CDR1 SEHNR, CDR2 FQNEAQ (reference sequence). The CDR3 DNA follows: TGTGCCAGCAGCTTAAGGGGGGGCACTGAAGCTTTCTTT. Amino acid sequence: CASSLRGGTEAFF.

This chain links TRBV6-5 with TRBJ2-1; a weak D match, TRBD1 (5 bases). CDR1 and CDR2 (germline): MNHEY, SVGAGI. The CDR3 totals 15 residues. V dropped 2 bases and J dropped 4 bases, with 12 bases sitting between them. CDR3 residues: CASSYGAGSYNEQFF. CDR3 coding DNA: TGTGCCAGCAGTTACGGGGCAGGTTCGTACAATGAGCAGTTCTTC.

The J gene is TRBJ2-1, the V gene TRBV5-1; 14 nucleotides line up with TRBD2. Germline V gene lookup returns CDR1 SGHRS and CDR2 YFSETQ. There are 17 residues in the CDR3. V gave up 0 bases and J gave up 6 bases; unmatched junction bases: 5. The CDR3 protein is CASSLGLAGGPVNEQFF. The CDR3 DNA follows: TGCGCCAGCAGCTTGGGACTAGCGGGGGGGCCAGTCAATGAGCAGTTCTTC.

The chain carries TRBV9 and TRBJ2-3, with 12 positions matching TRBD2. This CDR3 is built from 17 residues. The germline gives CDR1 SGDLS, CDR2 YYNGEE. The trim removed 4 bases at V and 3 bases at J, leaving 9 bases unmatched. Here the CDR3 reads CASSHLLAGGPTDTQYF. The CDR3 DNA reads TGTGCCAGCAGCCACCTGCTAGCGGGGGGGCCGACAGATACGCAGTATTTT. The full variable domain, its missing parts supplied by reference TRBV9 and TRBJ2-3, is DSGVTQTPKHLITATGQRVTLRCSPRSGDLSVYWYQQSLDQGLQFLIQYYNGEERAKGNILERFSAQQFPDLHSELNLSSLELGDSALYFCASSHLLAGGPTDTQYFGPGTRLTVL.

CDR3 in amino acids: CASSLSYDRGKTQYF. As DNA, the CDR3 is TGTGCCAGCAGTTTATCGTATGACAGGGGAAAGACCCAGTACTTC. The gene calls are TRBV27 and TRBJ2-5; 8 bases are a match to TRBD1. V shed 0 bases, J shed 6 bases, and the junction held 6 bases outside the gene matches. This CDR3 comprises 15 residues. CDR1 MNHEY and CDR2 SMNVEV come from the germline V gene (reference sequence).

The gene calls are TRBV6-1 and TRBJ1-5; tentatively, D is TRBD1 (5 bases). CDR3 length equals 16 residues. CDR1 and CDR2 (germline): MNHNS, SASEGT. Trimming removed 4 bases from V and 0 bases from J, with 13 bases in between. The CDR3 bases are TGTGCCAGCAGTGCCCCGACAGTGGATAGCAATCAGCCCCAGCATTTT. It encodes CASSAPTVDSNQPQHF.

The chain recombines TRBV7-2 with TRBJ2-7, with 7 bases fitting TRBD1. The germline V gene has CDR1 SGHTA and CDR2 FQGNSA. J lost 0 bases, V lost 5 bases, and 4 bases had no gene match. The CDR3 loop spans 14 amino acids. This CDR3 reads CASSVRDSSYEQYF. DNA of the CDR3: TGTGCCAGCAGCGTCCGGGACAGCTCCTACGAGCAGTACTTC.